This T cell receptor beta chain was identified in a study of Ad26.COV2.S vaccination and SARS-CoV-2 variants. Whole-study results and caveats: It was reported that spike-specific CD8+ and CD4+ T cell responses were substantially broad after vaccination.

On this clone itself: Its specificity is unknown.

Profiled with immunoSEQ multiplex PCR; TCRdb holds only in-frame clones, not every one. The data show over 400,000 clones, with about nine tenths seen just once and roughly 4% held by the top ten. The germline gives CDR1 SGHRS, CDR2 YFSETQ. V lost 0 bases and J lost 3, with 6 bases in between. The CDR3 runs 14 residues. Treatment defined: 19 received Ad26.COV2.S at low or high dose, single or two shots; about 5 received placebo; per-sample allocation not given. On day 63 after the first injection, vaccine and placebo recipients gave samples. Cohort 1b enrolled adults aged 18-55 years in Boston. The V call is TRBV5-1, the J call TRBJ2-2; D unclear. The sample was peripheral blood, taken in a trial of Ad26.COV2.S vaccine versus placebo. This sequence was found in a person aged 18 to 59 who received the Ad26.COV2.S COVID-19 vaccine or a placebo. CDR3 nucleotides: TGCGCCAGCAGCTTGGCGGTCGACACCGGGGAGCTGTTTTTT. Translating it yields CASSLAVDTGELFF. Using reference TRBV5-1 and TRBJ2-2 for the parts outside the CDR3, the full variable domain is KAGVTQTPRYLIKTRGQQVTLSCSPISGHRSVSWYQQTPGQGLQFLFEYFSETQRNKGNFPGRFSGRQFSNSRSEMNVSTLELGDSALYLCASSLAVDTGELFFGEGSRLTVL.